One sample yielded the 28 T cell receptor beta chains listed below, sequenced in a study of T-cell memory formation after mild COVID-19. TCRdb used MiXCR to reprocess the 5' RACE reads, holding one entry per CDR3 protein. The sample yields roughly 120,000 distinct CDR3 sequences, approximately 16% seen once. The sequencing sample was made of PBMCs or a T cell subset sorted from them (not recorded which). Receptors originate from an adult woman who had mild COVID-19 (a few samples of this study predate the infection). Cell type and time point are not known.

This clonotype was observed a few times. The J gene is TRBJ2-3, the V gene TRBV4-1; D assignment may be TRBD1 or TRBD2 (5 bases each). Germline-derived CDR1 and CDR2 are MGHRA and YSYEKL. The germline V and J ends were trimmed by 0 bases and 4 bases, with 11 bases remaining between them. The CDR3 sequence is 15 residues long. CDR3 protein: CASSQDRTGPDTQYF. Written as DNA, the CDR3 is TGCGCCAGCAGCCAAGATCGGACGGGACCAGATACGCAGTATTTT.

This clonotype was counted many times. The rearrangement joins TRBV29-1 to TRBJ2-3, with 9 bases lining up with TRBD2. CDR1 is SQVTM and CDR2 is ANQGSEA in the germline V gene. CDR3 length: 13 amino acids. V shed 7 bases, J shed 9 bases, and the junction held 11 bases outside the gene matches. The CDR3 protein is CSALAGDGVTQYF. The DNA of the CDR3 is TGCAGCGCCTTAGCGGGAGACGGGGTGACGCAGTATTTT.

This clonotype has just a few counts. As DNA, the CDR3 is TGCGCCAGCAGCTTCGGCAGGACCCTCAATGAGCAGTTCTTC. It translates to CASSFGRTLNEQFF. The chain is built from TRBV5-1 and TRBJ2-1; D is uncertain. This CDR3 is 14 amino acids long. The germline CDR1 and CDR2 sequences are SGHRS and YFSETQ. V was shortened by 2 bases and J by 6 bases, with 12 bases between the two germline ends. Using reference TRBV5-1 and TRBJ2-1 for the parts outside the CDR3, the full variable domain is KAGVTQTPRYLIKTRGQQVTLSCSPISGHRSVSWYQQTPGQGLQFLFEYFSETQRNKGNFPGRFSGRQFSNSRSEMNVSTLELGDSALYLCASSFGRTLNEQFFGPGTRLTVL.

This chain connects TRBV19 to TRBJ1-2; D is perhaps TRBD1 (5 bases). Trimming left V 5 bases short and J 8 bases short, with 15 bases between. The CDR3 is 13 amino acids. Per the germline V gene, CDR1 is LNHDA and CDR2 is SQIVND (reference sequence). Here the CDR3 DNA reads TGTGCCAGTAGTCCCCGGGGCCTGGAAGGCTACACCTTC. It encodes CASSPRGLEGYTF.

This clonotype was detected many times. The chain uses TRBV5-5 and TRBJ2-2, with D possibly matching TRBD1 (5 bases). Germline loops: CDR1 SGHKS, CDR2 YYEKEE (reference sequence). The CDR3 extends over 15 amino acids. Trimming pared 4 bases from V and 1 base from J, leaving 11 bases between. The CDR3 loop reads CASSPQTVNTGELFF. The CDR3 DNA reads as TGTGCCAGCAGCCCCCAGACAGTGAACACCGGGGAGCTGTTTTTT.

This clonotype was observed a handful of times. The chain combines TRBV10-3 with TRBJ2-2, with 10 positions matching TRBD1. This CDR3 comprises 16 residues. The germline V gene encodes CDR1 ENHRY and CDR2 SYGVKD. J lost 1 base, V lost 7 bases, and 6 bases had no gene match. CDR3 nucleotides: TGTGCCATCAAGGGCGGGACAGGGGTGAACACCGGGGAGCTGTTTTTT. Translated: CAIKGGTGVNTGELFF.

This clonotype occurred many times. At one of its ends the junction is not consistent with the germline gene, which may arise from a read error. V is TRBV5-1 and J is TRBJ2-2, with 8 bases identical to TRBD2. The CDR3 sequence is 14 residues long. Germline V gene lookup returns CDR1 SGHRS and CDR2 YFSETQ. The CDR3 is CASSLAGNTGELFF. DNA of the CDR3: TGTGCCAGCAGTTTAGCGGGAAACACCGGGGAGCTGTTTTTT.

The chain combines TRBV18 with TRBJ2-7, with D perhaps matching TRBD1 (6 bases). There are 13 residues in the CDR3. Trimming shortened V by 2 bases and J by 2 bases, and 7 bases separated the two germline ends. From germline, CDR1 is KGHSH and CDR2 LQKENI. The CDR3 DNA reads as TGTGCCAGCTCACCAGGGACACCCTACGAGCAGTACTTC. Residues: CASSPGTPYEQYF.

The J gene is TRBJ1-1, the V gene TRBV5-1; D not certain. CDR1 is SGHRS and CDR2 is YFSETQ in the germline V gene. The CDR3 is made up of 13 amino acids. V dropped 0 bases and J dropped 2 bases, with 5 bases sitting between them. As DNA, the CDR3 is TGCGCCAGCAGCTTGGGGTACAACACTGAAGCTTTCTTT. Translation gives CASSLGYNTEAFF. Looking up the rest from reference TRBV5-1 and TRBJ1-1 gives the full variable domain: KAGVTQTPRYLIKTRGQQVTLSCSPISGHRSVSWYQQTPGQGLQFLFEYFSETQRNKGNFPGRFSGRQFSNSRSEMNVSTLELGDSALYLCASSLGYNTEAFFGQGTRLTVV.

This sequence joins TRBV19 and TRBJ1-1; D possibly corresponds to TRBD1 (5 bases). The CDR3 has 11 amino acids. Trimming removed 8 bases at V and 4 bases at J, with 8 bases between. The germline V gene encodes CDR1 LNHDA and CDR2 SQIVND (reference sequence). The chain's CDR3 is CASFGGTEAFF. The CDR3 DNA follows: TGTGCCAGTTTCGGGGGCACTGAAGCTTTCTTT.

This clonotype occurred a few times. The J gene is TRBJ2-1, the V gene TRBV5-1, with 7 bases matching TRBD2. Germline V gene lookup returns CDR1 SGHRS and CDR2 YFSETQ. Unmatched junction bases numbered 5, after V lost 4 bases and J lost 13 bases. The CDR3 is made up of 11 amino acids. The CDR3 reads CASSGDYRQFF. Written as DNA, the CDR3 is TGCGCCAGCAGCGGGGACTACCGACAGTTCTTC.

This clonotype has a handful of counts. This chain uses TRBV29-1 with TRBJ1-1; D is uncertain. The CDR3 runs 13 residues. Deletions cut 3 bases from V and 0 bases from J, with 8 bases between. Germline CDR1 is SQVTM and CDR2 is ANQGSEA. DNA of the CDR3: TGCAGCGTTGAGAGGGCGATGAACACTGAAGCTTTCTTT. Protein sequence: CSVERAMNTEAFF.

This clonotype has a count of ten or more. The chain links TRBV9 to TRBJ2-3, with 8 bases identical to TRBD2. Losses at the gene ends were 3 bases for V and 6 bases for J; bases not matched to a gene: 18. The CDR3 sequence is 18 residues long. CDR1 and CDR2 (germline): SGDLS, YYNGEE. The CDR3 loop reads CASSAHTSTGGLSDTQYF. The CDR3 DNA is TGTGCCAGCAGCGCCCACACTTCGACGGGAGGGCTGTCGGATACGCAGTATTTT.

The chain is built from TRBV30 and TRBJ2-3, with 11 bases identical to TRBD2. The CDR3 runs to 15 residues. V trimming: 0 bases; J trimming: 1 base; junction bases outside the gene matches: 0. Germline V gene lookup returns CDR1 GTSNPN and CDR2 SVGIG (reference sequence). In DNA, the CDR3 is TGTGCCTGGAGTGTACTAGCGGGAGGCACAGATACGCAGTATTTT. Its protein product is CAWSVLAGGTDTQYF. The full variable domain, with the rest looked up from reference TRBV30 and TRBJ2-3, is SQTIHQWPATLVQPVGSPLSLECTVEGTSNPNLYWYRQAAGRGLQLLFYSVGIGQISSEVPQNLSASRPQDRQFILSSKKLLLSDSGFYLCAWSVLAGGTDTQYFGPGTRLTVL.

This clonotype was detected a few times. The chain joins TRBV5-4 to TRBJ2-5; the D gene is possibly TRBD2 (5 bases). CDR1 is SGHNT and CDR2 is YYREEE in the germline V gene (reference sequence). Between the trimmed V and J ends, which lost 2 bases and 4 bases, there was a span of 12 bases. This CDR3 is built from 14 residues. In nucleotides, the CDR3 is TGTGCCAGCAGCTTACCCAGTGGAGGAGAGACCCAGTACTTC. Translated, it gives CASSLPSGGETQYF.

This clonotype was found a few times. V and J are TRBV12-3 or TRBV12-4 and TRBJ2-7, with D unresolved. Deletions cut 6 bases from V and 4 bases from J, with 10 bases between. The CDR3 contains 12 residues. In DNA form, the CDR3 reads TGTGCCAGCAGCCCTCCCGGGTACGAGCAGTACTTC. Amino acids: CASSPPGYEQYF.

The chain joins TRBV5-6 to TRBJ1-1; 8 positions agree with TRBD1. The CDR3 consists of 12 residues. Germline lookup yields CDR1 SGHDT and CDR2 YYEEEE. The V segment lost 8 bases and the J segment 5 bases; nucleotides outside the gene matches: 5. The CDR3 nucleotides read TGTGCCAGTAGGACAGGGCTGACTGAAGCTTTCTTT. Translated, it gives CASRTGLTEAFF.

A few counts support this clonotype. The V and J genes are TRBV6-2 or TRBV6-3 and TRBJ2-7; 11 positions agree with TRBD2. V was pared by 6 bases and J by 4 bases, with 14 bases of the junction left unmatched. The CDR3 loop spans 17 amino acids. CDR1 MNHEY and CDR2 SVGEGT come from the germline V gene. This chain's CDR3 is CASRGLAGGQAHYEQYF. CDR3 coding DNA: TGTGCCAGCAGAGGACTAGCGGGCGGCCAGGCCCATTACGAGCAGTACTTC.

This clonotype has just a few counts. The chain joins TRBV20-1 to TRBJ2-5, with D possibly TRBD2 on 5 matching bases. With 7 bases removed from V and 1 base from J, the gap between germline ends came to 16 bases. This CDR3 is built from 14 residues. The V gene's germline CDR1 is DFQATT and CDR2 SNEGSKA (reference sequence). CDR3 DNA: TGCAGTGTTCCTCGGACGGGAAGCCAAGAGACCCAGTACTTC. It yields the protein CSVPRTGSQETQYF.

The gene calls are TRBV11-2 and TRBJ1-1, with 9 bases aligning to TRBD1. The CDR3 extends over 13 amino acids. Trimming cost V 7 bases and J 1 base; bases outside gene matches: 1. CDR1 is SGHAT, CDR2 FQNNGV, per germline. The CDR3 here is CASKTGGNTEAFF. CDR3 coding DNA: TGTGCCAGCAAGACAGGGGGGAACACTGAAGCTTTCTTT.

A note on this clonotype: A read error may explain this, as a much larger clone is one base away. The chain recombines TRBV6-2 or TRBV6-3 with TRBJ2-1; TRBD2 aligns across 9 bases. The V gene's germline CDR1 is MNHEY and CDR2 SVGEGT. The CDR3 spans 15 residues. J was trimmed by 8 bases and V by 6 bases; bases with no gene match: 11. In DNA, the CDR3 is TGTGCCAGCAGAGCCGGGACTAGCTGGAGCGATGAGCAGTTCTTC. Translated, it gives CASRAGTSWSDEQFF.

This clonotype was detected a few times. The rearrangement uses TRBV11-2 and TRBJ1-2, with 7 bases fitting TRBD1. V dropped 5 bases and J dropped 4; count of bases not matched to a gene: 1. CDR1 is SGHAT, CDR2 FQNNGV, per germline. CDR3 length: 12 residues. CDR3: CASSAGGYGYTF. The CDR3 region has the DNA TGTGCCAGCAGCGCAGGGGGCTATGGCTACACCTTC.

The gene calls are TRBV5-1 and TRBJ2-5; 8 bases map to TRBD1. The CDR3 loop spans 17 amino acids. Trimming took 4 bases from V and 5 from J; bases not matched to a gene: 16. Germline assignment: CDR1 SGHRS and CDR2 YFSETQ. DNA of the CDR3: TGCGCCAGCAGCATAGACAGGGGCCGGTACCTAGAGGAGACCCAGTACTTC. Translating it yields CASSIDRGRYLEETQYF.

The gene calls are TRBV19 and TRBJ2-7, with TRBD1 matching 8 bases. This CDR3 spans 15 amino acids. Germline CDR1 and CDR2: LNHDA and SQIVND (reference sequence). V gave up 6 bases and J gave up 3 bases; unmatched junction bases: 10. CDR3 DNA sequence: TGTGCCAGTAGCGAACCGGGACAGGTCTTCTACGAGCAGTACTTC. Translated: CASSEPGQVFYEQYF.

The table lists this clonotype with many counts. The V gene is TRBV5-1, the J gene TRBJ1-1, with TRBD1 as a possible D gene (5 bases). The germline CDR1 and CDR2 sequences are SGHRS and YFSETQ. Trimming left V 4 bases short and J 3 bases short, with 16 bases between. The CDR3 covers 15 residues. DNA of the CDR3: TGCGCCAGCAGCGCTCAGGGAGTGGCGGACACTGAAGCTTTCTTT. Its translation is CASSAQGVADTEAFF. The full variable domain, its missing parts supplied by reference TRBV5-1 and TRBJ1-1, is KAGVTQTPRYLIKTRGQQVTLSCSPISGHRSVSWYQQTPGQGLQFLFEYFSETQRNKGNFPGRFSGRQFSNSRSEMNVSTLELGDSALYLCASSAQGVADTEAFFGQGTRLTVV.

The rearrangement uses TRBV28 and TRBJ2-7; D ambiguous. V lost 4 bases and J 5 bases, leaving 12 bases between the germline ends. Germline assignment: CDR1 MDHEN and CDR2 SYDVKM. The CDR3 spans 13 residues. The CDR3 reads CASSSHHQDEQYF. The CDR3 region has the DNA TGTGCCAGCAGTTCCCACCATCAGGACGAGCAGTACTTC.

The V call is TRBV7-8, the J call TRBJ2-3; D uncertain. The length of the CDR3 is 17 residues. Germline loops: CDR1 SGHVS, CDR2 FQNEAQ. Trimming shortened V by 6 bases and J by 0 bases, and 19 bases separated the two germline ends. CDR3 DNA: TGTGCCAGCAGTAATTTCCGGAGCCGGACCAGCACAGATACGCAGTATTTT. Protein: CASSNFRSRTSTDTQYF.

V usage is TRBV5-4 and J usage is TRBJ2-7; TRBD2 agrees at 12 bases. V shed 5 bases, J shed 4 bases, and the junction held 4 bases outside the gene matches. The CDR3 covers 14 residues. Germline CDR1 is SGHNT and CDR2 is YYREEE (reference sequence). Here the CDR3 DNA reads TGTGCCAGCAGTTGGACTAGCGGGAAATACGAGCAGTACTTC. Residues: CASSWTSGKYEQYF. Full variable domain (rest looked up from reference TRBV5-4 and TRBJ2-7): ETGVTQSPTHLIKTRGQQVTLRCSSQSGHNTVSWYQQALGQGPQFIFQYYREEENGRGNFPPRFSGLQFPNYSSELNVNALELDDSALYLCASSWTSGKYEQYFGPGTRLTVT.